The present TCR beta chain was sequenced within a study of cytomegalovirus exposure and HLA in healthy donors. The study's findings and limits: One later analysis, an examination of the 120 or so validation repertoires, found that first-cohort TCR clusters tended to co-occur in them. Among the CMV-associated chains, a few were confirmed in vitro as specific for CMV antigens.

Germline V gene sequence: CDR1 MRHNA, CDR2 SNTAGT. The CDR3 runs to 13 residues. V lost 2 bases and J lost 7, with 9 bases in between. Using immunoSEQ multiplex PCR, the repertoire was profiled, and TCRdb retains in-frame clones only, with some absent. The sample consists of more than 100,000 clones, around nine tenths of them appearing once. There are a few counts of this clone. Its specificity is unknown. Sequenced: PBMCs. This sequence was found in a man aged 25-45 years in good health and CMV-seronegative. The gene calls are TRBV6-4 and TRBJ2-1; unclear D gene. The CDR3 bases are TGTGCCAGCAGTGACGTGGAGACGAATGAGCAGTTCTTC. It yields the protein CASSDVETNEQFF.